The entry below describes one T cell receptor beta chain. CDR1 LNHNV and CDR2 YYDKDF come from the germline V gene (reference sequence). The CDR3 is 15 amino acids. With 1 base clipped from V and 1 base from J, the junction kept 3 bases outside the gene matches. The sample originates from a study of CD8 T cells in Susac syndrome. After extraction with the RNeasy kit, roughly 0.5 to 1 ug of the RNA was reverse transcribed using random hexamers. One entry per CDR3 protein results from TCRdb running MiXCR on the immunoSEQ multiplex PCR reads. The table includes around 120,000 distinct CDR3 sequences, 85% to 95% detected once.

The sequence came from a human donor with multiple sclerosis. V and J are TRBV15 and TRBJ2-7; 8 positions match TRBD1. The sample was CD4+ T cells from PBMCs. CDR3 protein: CATSRVGQGSYEQYF. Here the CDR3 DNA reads TGTGCCACCAGCAGAGTAGGACAGGGTTCCTACGAGCAGTACTTC.